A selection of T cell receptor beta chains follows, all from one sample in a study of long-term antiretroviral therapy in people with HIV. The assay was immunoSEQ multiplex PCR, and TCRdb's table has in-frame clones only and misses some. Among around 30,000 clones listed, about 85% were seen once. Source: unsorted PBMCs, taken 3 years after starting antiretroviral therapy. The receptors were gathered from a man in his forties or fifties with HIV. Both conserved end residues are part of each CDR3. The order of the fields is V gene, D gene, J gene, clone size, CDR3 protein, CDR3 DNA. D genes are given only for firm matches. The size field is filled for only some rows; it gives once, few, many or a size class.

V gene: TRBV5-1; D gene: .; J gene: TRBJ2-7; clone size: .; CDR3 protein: CASSPAAGGGYEQYF; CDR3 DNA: TGCGCCAGCAGCCCCGCCGCAGGGGGAGGGTACGAGCAGTACTTC
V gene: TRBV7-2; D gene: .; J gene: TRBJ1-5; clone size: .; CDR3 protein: CASSFGPPGAQPQHF; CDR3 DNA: TGTGCCAGCAGCTTTGGACCCCCGGGGGCTCAGCCCCAGCATTTT
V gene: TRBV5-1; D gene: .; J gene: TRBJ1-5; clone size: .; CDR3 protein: CASSLDRGQPQHF; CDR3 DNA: TGCGCCAGCAGCTTGGACCGGGGACAGCCCCAGCATTTT
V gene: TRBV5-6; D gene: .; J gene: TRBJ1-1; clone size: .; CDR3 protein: CASSFGASGVPLFNTEAFF; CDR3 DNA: TGTGCCAGCAGCTTTGGGGCTTCGGGCGTCCCCTTATTTAACACTGAAGCTTTCTTT
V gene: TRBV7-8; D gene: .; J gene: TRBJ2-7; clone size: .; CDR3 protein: CASRPEHRADEQYF; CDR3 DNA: TGTGCCAGCAGACCGGAACACAGGGCTGACGAGCAGTACTTC
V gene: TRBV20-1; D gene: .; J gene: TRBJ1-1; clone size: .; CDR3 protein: CSALSHAEAFF; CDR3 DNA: TGCAGTGCTCTCAGCCACGCTGAAGCTTTCTTT
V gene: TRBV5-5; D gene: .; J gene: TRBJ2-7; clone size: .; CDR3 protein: CASSSRSGYEQYF; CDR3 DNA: TGTGCCAGCAGTTCCCGCAGCGGTTACGAGCAGTACTTC
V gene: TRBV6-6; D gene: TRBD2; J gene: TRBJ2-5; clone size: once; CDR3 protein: CASSPGLAGVKETQYF; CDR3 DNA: TGTGCCAGCAGTCCCGGACTAGCGGGAGTTAAAGAGACCCAGTACTTC
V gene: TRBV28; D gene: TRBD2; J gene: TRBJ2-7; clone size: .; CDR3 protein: CASSLGSGSSYEQYF; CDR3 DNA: TGTGCCAGCAGTTTGGGTAGCGGGTCCTCCTACGAGCAGTACTTC
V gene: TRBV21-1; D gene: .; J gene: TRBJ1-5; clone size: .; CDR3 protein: CASSKEDQFGQPQHF; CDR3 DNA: TGTGCCAGCAGCAAAGAGGACCAGTTTGGGCAGCCCCAGCATTTT
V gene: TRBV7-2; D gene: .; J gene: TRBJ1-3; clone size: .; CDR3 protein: CASSLLVSGNTIYF; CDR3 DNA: TGTGCCAGCAGCCTACTGGTCTCTGGAAACACCATATATTTT
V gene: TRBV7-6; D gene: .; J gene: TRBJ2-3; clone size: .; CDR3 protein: CASSFGVTFTDTQYF; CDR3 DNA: TGTGCCAGCAGCTTTGGCGTGACTTTCACAGATACGCAGTATTTT
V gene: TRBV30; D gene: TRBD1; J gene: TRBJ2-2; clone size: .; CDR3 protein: CAWSVGGPNTGELFF; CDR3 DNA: TGTGCCTGGAGTGTAGGGGGCCCGAACACCGGGGAGCTGTTTTTT